The rows below give T cell receptor beta chains drawn from one sample of a study of tumor-infiltrating lymphocytes in glioblastoma multiforme. TCRdb re-analysed the multiplex PCR reads in MiXCR, keeping a single row per CDR3 protein. This sample has 7,000 to 9,500 distinct CDR3 sequences, with around three quarters found just once. The sample consisted of brain tumor tissue. These receptors all stem from a male donor with glioblastoma. Each CDR3 is given with its conserved first and last residue. The D gene is left open where the match is weak. Expanded clones get a size class; other rows say once, few or many, or leave the size out.

TRBV29-1,NA,NA,TRBJ2-1,TGCAGCGTTGGTGGGCGACAGGTGGGCAATGAGCAGTTCTTC,CSVGGRQVGNEQFF
TRBV29-1,NA,NA,TRBJ2-2,TGCAGCTCGACCCAAGGGGGGGTGGGCACCGGGGAGCTGTTTTTT,CSSTQGGVGTGELFF
TRBV10-3,NA,NA,TRBJ2-3,TGTGCCATCAGCGCCTCAAAGTATACGCAGTATTTT,CAISASKYTQYF
TRBV7-8,NA,NA,TRBJ2-3,TGTGCCAGCAGCATTACGTGGGACAAAACAGATACGCAGTATTTT,CASSITWDKTDTQYF
TRBV11-1,NA,TRBD1,TRBJ1-1,TGTGCCATCAGCTTAGAGGAGTGGGACAGCGAGGTTTCCTTT,CAISLEEWDSEVSF
TRBV20-1,once,NA,TRBJ2-4,TGCAGAGCTAGAGACCCGGACAAGGCGATTCGGAAAGCCAAAAACATTCAGTACTTC,CRARDPDKAIRKAKNIQYF
TRBV12-3/TRBV12-4,NA,NA,TRBJ1-5,TGTGCCAGCAGTTTTCTCAGTCAGCCCCAGCATTTT,CASSFLSQPQHF
TRBV11-3,few,NA,TRBJ2-3,TGTGCCAGCAGTTCATCAGGAGATACGCAGTATTTT,CASSSSGDTQYF
TRBV11-2,few,NA,TRBJ2-7,TGTGCCAGCAGCTTAGATCTTGGAGGCAGCTTCTCCTACGAGCAGTACTTC,CASSLDLGGSFSYEQYF
TRBV11-2,NA,NA,TRBJ2-1,TGTGCCAGCAGCTTAGATCGGGAGACCATCCATAAGCAGTTCTTC,CASSLDRETIHKQFF
TRBV6-2/TRBV6-3,NA,NA,TRBJ2-2,TGTGCCAGCAGAACAGGGAAAACCGGGGAGCTGTTTTTT,CASRTGKTGELFF
TRBV11-2,NA,NA,TRBJ2-7,TGTGCCAGCAGCTTACAAACCTACGAGCGGTACTTC,CASSLQTYERYF
TRBV4-2,NA,NA,TRBJ2-7,TGTGCCAGCAGCCAATTAGCGGCGGGACGTAGCTCCTACGAGCAGTACTTC,CASSQLAAGRSSYEQYF
TRBV11-2,NA,TRBD2,TRBJ2-2,TGTGCCAGCAGACCTCTAGCGGGGGCCTACACCGGGGAGCTGTTTTTT,CASRPLAGAYTGELFF
TRBV20-1,once,NA,TRBJ1-3,TGCAGTGCTATTTTTAACTCTGGAAACACCATATATTTT,CSAIFNSGNTIYF
TRBV11-2,NA,NA,TRBJ2-1,TGTGCCATCACCTTAGATAAGGGGAATGAGCAGTCCTTC,CAITLDKGNEQSF
TRBV20-1,once,TRBD2,TRBJ2-3,TGCAGAGCCAGTCGCCCCGGACTAGCGGGAGGGCCGGGTAGCACAGATACGCAGTATTTT,CRASRPGLAGGPGSTDTQYF
TRBV11-2,NA,NA,TRBJ1-1,TGTGCCAGCAGTGAGGGAAACTCTAGGAACACTGAAGCTTTCTTT,CASSEGNSRNTEAFF
TRBV11-2,NA,NA,TRBJ2-1,TGTGCCAGCAGCTTAGATAGGGGGAAGCAGTTCTTC,CASSLDRGKQFF
TRBV6-1,once,NA,TRBJ1-2,TGTGCCAGCAGTGAATGGGATGACTACACCTTC,CASSEWDDYTF
TRBV6-1,medium-sized,TRBD2,TRBJ2-1,TGTGCCAGCAGGGGCCGGGTAGCGGGAGGGCCATATGAGCAGTTCTTC,CASRGRVAGGPYEQFF
TRBV11-2,few,NA,TRBJ2-1,TGTGCAAGCAGCTTAGGTTGGGGTAATGAGCAGTTCTTC,CASSLGWGNEQFF
TRBV11-1,NA,NA,TRBJ1-2,TGTGCCAGCAGGGATCTCAGACAGGATAATGACTTTGGCTACACCTTC,CASRDLRQDNDFGYTF
TRBV11-2,NA,NA,TRBJ2-1,TGTGCCAGCAGCTTAGACCTAGAAAGGGTCAATGAGCAGTCCTTC,CASSLDLERVNEQSF
TRBV11-2,NA,NA,TRBJ2-5,TGTGCCAGCAGCTTCGGGGACCAGGTTGGGGAGACCCAGTACTTC,CASSFGDQVGETQYF
TRBV11-3,NA,NA,TRBJ1-5,TGTGCCAGCAGCTTACTCCGACGCAATCAGCCCCAGCATTTT,CASSLLRRNQPQHF
TRBV6-5,NA,TRBD2,TRBJ2-1,TGTGCCAGCAGTTACCGCCCGGGACTAGCTGGTGAGCAGTTCTTC,CASSYRPGLAGEQFF
TRBV6-5,NA,TRBD2,TRBJ2-2,TGTGCCAGCAGTTATCGGGAGGAGTTCACCGGGGAGCTGTTTTTT,CASSYREEFTGELFF
TRBV11-1,few,NA,TRBJ2-2,TGTGCCAGCAGCGGAGGGGTCACCGGGGAGCTGTTTTTT,CASSGGVTGELFF
TRBV12-3/TRBV12-4,NA,TRBD2,TRBJ2-7,TGTGCCAGCAGTTCGGGACTAGCTTCAAGCGAGCAGTACTTC,CASSSGLASSEQYF
TRBV11-2,once,TRBD1,TRBJ2-5,TGTGCCAGCAGCCCCCATAGGGACAGGGAGGGGATAGAGACCCAGTACTTC,CASSPHRDREGIETQYF
TRBV11-2,NA,NA,TRBJ2-6,TGTGCCAGCAGCTCTAGGGGCCACTCTGGGGCCAACATCCTGACTTTC,CASSSRGHSGANILTF
TRBV5-1,NA,NA,TRBJ1-5,TGCGCCAGCAGCTTGGAGGGCGGTCAGCCCCAGCATTTT,CASSLEGGQPQHF
TRBV11-3,NA,NA,TRBJ2-3,TGCGCCAGCAGTCTAGGGGAAGTTACGCAGTATTTT,CASSLGEVTQYF
TRBV11-2,NA,NA,TRBJ2-3,TGTGCCAGCAGCTTACTCGTTGATACGCAGTATTTT,CASSLLVDTQYF
TRBV11-2,NA,TRBD1,TRBJ1-3,TGTGCCAGCAGTCGAACCGGACAGGGGGCTCCCTCTGGAAACACCATATATTTT,CASSRTGQGAPSGNTIYF
TRBV11-3,few,NA,TRBJ2-5,TGTGCCAGCTCCCCCCCCGGGGAAGAGACCCAGTACTTC,CASSPPGEETQYF
TRBV5-6,NA,TRBD2,TRBJ2-5,TGTGCCAGCAGCTCGCGATGGACTAGAGTGGCCCAGTACTTC,CASSSRWTRVAQYF
TRBV11-1,once,NA,TRBJ2-2,TGTGCCAGCGGCGGGACAGTGAACACCGGGGAGCTGTTTTTT,CASGGTVNTGELFF
TRBV20-1,NA,TRBD1,TRBJ2-7,TGCGGTGCTAGGCCCCGGGACAGGGAATACGAGCAGTACTTC,CGARPRDREYEQYF
TRBV4-1,NA,TRBD2,TRBJ2-1,TGCGCCAGCAGCCAGGGACTAGCGATTAACTCCTACAATGAGCAGTTCTTC,CASSQGLAINSYNEQFF
TRBV11-3,NA,NA,TRBJ2-3,TGTGCCACCAGCCTAGGGGGAGATACGCGGTATTTT,CATSLGGDTRYF
TRBV11-1,NA,NA,TRBJ2-1,TGTGCCAGCAGCCTGATCCTAGAGAATGAGCAGTTCTTC,CASSLILENEQFF
TRBV4-1,NA,TRBD1,TRBJ1-4,TGCGCCAGCAGTGGACAGGGTTCTACTAATGAAAAACTGTTTTTT,CASSGQGSTNEKLFF
TRBV11-2,NA,NA,TRBJ2-1,TGTGCCAGCAGCTTAGACCTTAGCTCCTACAATGAGCAGTTCTTC,CASSLDLSSYNEQFF
TRBV6-1,NA,TRBD2,TRBJ2-1,TGTGCCAGCAGTCCACTAGCGGGGGGGTACAATGAGCAGTTCTTC,CASSPLAGGYNEQFF
TRBV20-1,NA,NA,TRBJ2-3,TGCTGTGCTCTTACCGACATAAACACAGATACGCAGTATTTC,CCALTDINTDTQYF
TRBV20-1,NA,TRBD2,TRBJ2-1,TGCAGTGCTAGAGATCCGGCGGGAGGAACTTTAAATGAGCAGTTCTTC,CSARDPAGGTLNEQFF